These 9 T cell receptor beta chains were all obtained from the same sample, sequenced in a study of cytotoxic CD8 clonotypes in ibrutinib-treated CLL. The repertoire was sequenced with immunoSEQ multiplex PCR; TCRdb's copy has only in-frame clones and lacks some. Seen here are roughly 250,000 clones, 70% observed once, and the top ten hold roughly 14%. The sequences come from PBMCs, collected after 24 months of ibrutinib treatment. All receptors come from a human donor with chronic lymphocytic leukemia.

This chain links TRBV7-8 with TRBJ2-7; TRBD2 matches 8 bases. CDR1 is SGHVS and CDR2 is FQNEAQ in the germline V gene. CDR3 size: 16 residues. J gave up 0 bases and V 4 bases, and 8 bases lay outside the gene matches. The CDR3 coding sequence is TGTGCCAGCAGCTACCCCACGGGGGGGAGCTCCTACGAGCAGTACTTC. Encoded protein: CASSYPTGGSSYEQYF.

J is TRBJ1-2 and V is TRBV6-1; no definite D call. This CDR3 comprises 11 residues. The germline V gene encodes CDR1 MNHNS and CDR2 SASEGT. Trimming removed 6 bases at V and 6 bases at J, with 8 bases between. The CDR3 region has the DNA TGTGCCAGCAGCAGGATTGATGGCTACACCTTC. Translating it yields CASSRIDGYTF.

This clone was seen only a few times. The rearrangement links TRBV6-4 to TRBJ1-2, with D unresolved. The CDR3 is 12 amino acids. Looked up from germline, CDR1 is MRHNA and CDR2 is SNTAGT. V lost 0 bases and J lost 9, with 8 bases in between. CDR3 sequence: CASSDSGFRYTF. The CDR3 bases are TGTGCCAGCAGTGACTCGGGGTTTCGCTACACCTTC.

In its sample, this clone was seen a few times. V usage is TRBV30 and J usage is TRBJ2-5; D tentatively fits TRBD1 or TRBD2 (5 bases each). V was clipped by 2 bases and J by 4 bases, with 8 bases between them. Germline V lookup: CDR1 GTSNPN, CDR2 SVGIG (reference sequence). The CDR3 has 12 amino acids. The CDR3 sequence: CAWSIGGETQYF. CDR3 in DNA: TGTGCCTGGAGTATTGGGGGAGAGACCCAGTACTTC.

This clone was recorded once. The rearrangement uses TRBV5-1 and TRBJ2-3; unclear D gene. This CDR3 contains 12 residues. With 4 bases removed from V and 4 bases from J, the gap between germline ends came to 7 bases. Germline-derived CDR1 and CDR2 are SGHRS and YFSETQ. The CDR3 spells CASSVTADTQYF. The CDR3 bases are TGCGCCAGCAGCGTTACAGCAGATACGCAGTATTTT.

The CDR3 bases are TGTGCCAGCAGCCAGGGGGGGCTATATAGCAATCAGCCCCAGCATTTT. This gives the protein CASSQGGLYSNQPQHF. The J gene is TRBJ1-5, the V gene TRBV7-9; 7 bases map to TRBD1. The length of the CDR3 is 16 residues. Germline CDR1 reads SEHNR; CDR2 reads FQNEAQ (reference sequence). Losses at the gene ends were 5 bases for V and 0 bases for J; bases not matched to a gene: 7.

The chain employs TRBV7-2 and TRBJ1-4; weak D call: TRBD1 (5 bases). V lost 4 bases to trimming and J lost 4 bases, with 13 bases between them. The CDR3 extends over 15 amino acids. Germline V gives CDR1 SGHTA, CDR2 FQGNSA. CDR3 DNA: TGTGCCAGCAGCTACGAGGGACGGATTAATGAAAAACTGTTTTTT. This sequence encodes CASSYEGRINEKLFF.

V is TRBV28 and J is TRBJ2-7; D gene uncertain. Per germline, CDR1 MDHEN and CDR2 SYDVKM. CDR3 size: 13 residues. Deletions cut 3 bases from V and 2 bases from J, with 8 bases between. This CDR3 reads CASSFNSPYEQYF. DNA of the CDR3: TGTGCCAGCAGTTTCAACAGTCCCTACGAGCAGTACTTC.

V usage is TRBV5-4 and J usage is TRBJ2-1; 10 bases are a match to TRBD1. Germline assignment: CDR1 SGHNT and CDR2 YYREEE (reference sequence). The junction had 4 bases not matched to a gene; V was cut back by 2 bases and J by 2 bases. CDR3 length equals 16 residues. For the CDR3, the DNA is TGTGCCAGCAGCTTTTCGGGGACAGGGGCCTACAATGAGCAGTTCTTC. Translated: CASSFSGTGAYNEQFF. The whole variable domain, filled in from reference TRBV5-4 and TRBJ2-1, reads ETGVTQSPTHLIKTRGQQVTLRCSSQSGHNTVSWYQQALGQGPQFIFQYYREEENGRGNFPPRFSGLQFPNYSSELNVNALELDDSALYLCASSFSGTGAYNEQFFGPGTRLTVL.